Listed below are T cell receptor beta chains from one sample, sequenced in a study of CXCR3-negative and CXCR3-positive naive CD8 T cells. TCRdb processed the 5' RACE reads again and assigns one entry to each CDR3 protein, with no DNA. This listing includes tens of thousands of distinct CDR3 sequences. Sequencing used naive CXCR3+ CD8+ T cells from blood. These receptors were collected from a human donor in good health. Some clones in this sample may be carry-over from other donors' samples. Both conserved end residues are part of each CDR3.

>TRBJ2-7|TRBV29-1|13
CSVEELANYEQYF
>TRBJ2-2|TRBV4-1|15
CASSQEPGGTGELFF
>TRBJ1-5|TRBV5-5|15
CASNPGTGAEQPQHF
>TRBJ2-3|TRBV7-6|12
CASSILTDTQYF
>TRBJ2-7|TRBV11-3|16
CASSASLSGGSYEQYF
>TRBJ2-3|TRBV29-1|15
CSVVTLADSTDTQYF
>TRBJ1-5|TRBV6-4|13
CASSSEPHQPQHF
>TRBJ1-1|TRBV4-3|16
CASSQDTSYGDTEAFF
>TRBJ2-7|TRBV29-1|13
CSVEGRETYEQYF
>TRBJ2-7|TRBV2|14
CASSERGQGMKQYF
>TRBJ2-7|TRBV12-3/TRBV12-4|17
CASSLDWSWDSTGEQYF
>TRBJ1-5|TRBV7-2|12
CASSFGGQPQHF
>TRBJ2-7|TRBV20-1|15
CSARGQEEIPYEQYF
>TRBJ2-7|TRBV7-2|14
CASSLGDSSYEQYF
>TRBJ2-2|TRBV29-1|14
CSATRDGNTGELFF
>TRBJ2-5|TRBV13|13
CASSTRGVETQYF
>TRBJ2-3|TRBV5-5|15
CASSFGWGLTDTQYF
>TRBJ1-5|TRBV4-3|15
CASSQDQGENQPQHF
>TRBJ1-2|TRBV29-1|11
CSVMENYGYTF
>TRBJ2-7|TRBV7-8|15
CASSSDRESSYEQYF
>TRBJ2-6|TRBV7-6|17
CASSLDRGLGGANVLTF
>TRBJ2-7|TRBV7-9|14
CASSYSGTSYEQYF
>TRBJ2-5|TRBV9|15
CASSVEGTSLETQYF
>TRBJ1-1|TRBV5-5|14
CASSLMVGDLEAFF
>TRBJ2-1|TRBV29-1|14
CSVETSGAYNEQFF
>TRBJ1-1|TRBV10-2|15
CASSDVGGINTEAFF
>TRBJ2-7|TRBV4-2|17
CASSQEPPGQGSYEQYF
>TRBJ1-4|TRBV7-9|16
CASSSKLQGDNEKLFF
>TRBJ2-7|TRBV28|12
CASSLIRDEQYF
>TRBJ2-7|TRBV5-1|15
CASSLAVGQSYEQYF
>TRBJ1-1|TRBV3-1|17
CASSQDRRVIRNTEAFF
>TRBJ2-7|TRBV25-1|14
CASSVREKSYEQYF